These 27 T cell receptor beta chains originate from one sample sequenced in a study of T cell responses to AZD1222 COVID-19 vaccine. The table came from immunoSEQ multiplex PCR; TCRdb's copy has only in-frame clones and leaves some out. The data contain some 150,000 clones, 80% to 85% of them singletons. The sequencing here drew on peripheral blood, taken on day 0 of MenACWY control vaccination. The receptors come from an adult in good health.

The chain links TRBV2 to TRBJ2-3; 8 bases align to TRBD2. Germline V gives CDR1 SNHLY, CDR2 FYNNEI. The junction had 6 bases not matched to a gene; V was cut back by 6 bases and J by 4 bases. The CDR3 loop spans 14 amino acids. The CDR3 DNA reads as TGTGCCAGCAGCCAGCGGGGGCCCGCAGATACGCAGTATTTT. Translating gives CASSQRGPADTQYF.

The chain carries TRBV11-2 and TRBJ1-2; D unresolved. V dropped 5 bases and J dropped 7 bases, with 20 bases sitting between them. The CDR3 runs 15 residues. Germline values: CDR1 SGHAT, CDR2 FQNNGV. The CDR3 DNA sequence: TGTGCCAGCAGCCCACAATCTACCCGGGCGGCTGGCTACACCTTC. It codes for CASSPQSTRAAGYTF. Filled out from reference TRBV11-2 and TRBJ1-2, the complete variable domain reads EAGVAQSPRYKIIEKRQSVAFWCNPISGHATLYWYQQILGQGPKLLIQFQNNGVVDDSQLPKDRFSAERLKGVDSTLKIQPAKLEDSAVYLCASSPQSTRAAGYTFGSGTRLTVV.

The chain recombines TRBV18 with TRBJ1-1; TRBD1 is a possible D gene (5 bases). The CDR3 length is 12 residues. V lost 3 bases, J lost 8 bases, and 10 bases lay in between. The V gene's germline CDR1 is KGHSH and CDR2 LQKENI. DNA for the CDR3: TGTGCCAGCTCACCTGGGGGGAGGGAAGCTTTCTTT. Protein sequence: CASSPGGREAFF.

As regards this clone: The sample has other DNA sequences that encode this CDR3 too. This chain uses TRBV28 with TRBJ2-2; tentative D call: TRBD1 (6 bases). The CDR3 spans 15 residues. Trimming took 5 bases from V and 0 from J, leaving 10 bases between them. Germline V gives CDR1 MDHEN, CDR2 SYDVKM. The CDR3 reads CASSPGTPNTGELFF. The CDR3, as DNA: TGTGCCAGCAGTCCCGGGACACCGAACACCGGGGAGCTGTTTTTT.

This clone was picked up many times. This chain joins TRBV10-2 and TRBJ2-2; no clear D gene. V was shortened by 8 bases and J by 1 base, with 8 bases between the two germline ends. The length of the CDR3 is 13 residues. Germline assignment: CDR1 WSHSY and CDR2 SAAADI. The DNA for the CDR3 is TGCGCCAGCCTGAGTCGGAACACCGGGGAGCTGTTTTTT. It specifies CASLSRNTGELFF.

CDR3 DNA sequence: TGTGCCAGCAGCCTACAAGCGGGATCGACCGGGGAGCTGTTTTTT. It codes for CASSLQAGSTGELFF. The chain is built from TRBV2 and TRBJ2-2; 7 nucleotides align to TRBD2. CDR1 is SNHLY and CDR2 is FYNNEI in the germline V gene. The CDR3 has 15 residues. V shed 6 bases and J 5 bases; nucleotides not matched to a gene: 9.

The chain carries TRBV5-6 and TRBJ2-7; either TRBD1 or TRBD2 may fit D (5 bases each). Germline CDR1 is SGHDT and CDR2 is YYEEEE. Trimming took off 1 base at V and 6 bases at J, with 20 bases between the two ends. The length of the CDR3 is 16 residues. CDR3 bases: TGTGCCAGCAGCTTGAAGTTGGGTCGGGGCCCGAGCGAGCAGTACTTC. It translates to CASSLKLGRGPSEQYF.

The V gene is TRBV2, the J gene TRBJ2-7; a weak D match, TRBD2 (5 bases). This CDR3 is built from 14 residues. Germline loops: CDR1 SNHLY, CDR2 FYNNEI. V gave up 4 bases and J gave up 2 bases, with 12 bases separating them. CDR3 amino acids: CASSAPPGAYEQYV. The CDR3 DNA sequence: TGTGCCAGCAGTGCGCCTCCCGGGGCCTACGAGCAGTACGTC.

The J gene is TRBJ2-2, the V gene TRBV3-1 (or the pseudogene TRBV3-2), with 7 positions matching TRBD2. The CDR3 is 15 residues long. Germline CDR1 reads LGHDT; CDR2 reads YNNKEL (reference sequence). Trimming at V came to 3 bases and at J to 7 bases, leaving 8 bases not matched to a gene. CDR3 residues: CASSHGAGEVGELFF. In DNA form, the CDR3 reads TGTGCCAGCAGCCATGGTGCGGGGGAGGTCGGGGAGCTGTTTTTT.

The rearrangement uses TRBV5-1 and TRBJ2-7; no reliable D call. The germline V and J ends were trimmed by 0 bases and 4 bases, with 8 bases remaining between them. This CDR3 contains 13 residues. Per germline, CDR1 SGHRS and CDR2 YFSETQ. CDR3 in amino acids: CASSLAQEYEQYF. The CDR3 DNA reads TGCGCCAGCAGCTTGGCGCAGGAGTACGAGCAGTACTTC.

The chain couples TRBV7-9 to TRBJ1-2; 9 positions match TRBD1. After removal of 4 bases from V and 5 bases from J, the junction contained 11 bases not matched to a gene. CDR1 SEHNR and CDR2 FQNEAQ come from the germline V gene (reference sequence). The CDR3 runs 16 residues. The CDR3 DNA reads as TGTGCCAGCAGCTCGGACAGGGGCCCTGCCAATTATGGCTACACCTTC. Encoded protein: CASSSDRGPANYGYTF.

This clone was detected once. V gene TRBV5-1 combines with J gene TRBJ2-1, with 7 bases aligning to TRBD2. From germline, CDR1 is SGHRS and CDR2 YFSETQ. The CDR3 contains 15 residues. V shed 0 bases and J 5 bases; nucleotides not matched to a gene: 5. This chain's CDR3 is CASSLEAGRHNEQFF. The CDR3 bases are TGCGCCAGCAGCTTGGAAGCGGGGAGACACAATGAGCAGTTCTTC. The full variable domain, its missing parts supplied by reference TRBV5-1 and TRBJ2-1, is KAGVTQTPRYLIKTRGQQVTLSCSPISGHRSVSWYQQTPGQGLQFLFEYFSETQRNKGNFPGRFSGRQFSNSRSEMNVSTLELGDSALYLCASSLEAGRHNEQFFGPGTRLTVL.

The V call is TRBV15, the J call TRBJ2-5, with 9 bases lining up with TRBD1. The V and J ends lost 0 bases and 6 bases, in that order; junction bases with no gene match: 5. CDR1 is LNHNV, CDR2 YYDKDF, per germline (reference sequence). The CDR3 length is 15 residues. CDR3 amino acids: CATSRETGGRKTQYF. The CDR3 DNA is TGTGCCACCAGCAGAGAAACAGGGGGCCGCAAGACCCAGTACTTC.

The CDR3 DNA sequence: TGTGCCAGCAGCGCCGGGGGTGGCAATCAGCCCCAGCATTTT. Protein: CASSAGGGNQPQHF. The rearrangement uses TRBV9 and TRBJ1-5; weak D call: TRBD1 (5 bases). This CDR3 has 14 amino acids. Germline values: CDR1 SGDLS, CDR2 YYNGEE. Trimming removed 3 bases from V and 2 bases from J, with 9 bases in between.

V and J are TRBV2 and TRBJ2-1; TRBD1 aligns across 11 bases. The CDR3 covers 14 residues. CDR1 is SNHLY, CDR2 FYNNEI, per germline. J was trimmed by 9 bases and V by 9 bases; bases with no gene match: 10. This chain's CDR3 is CARRAGTGGSEQFF. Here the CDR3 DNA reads TGTGCCAGACGAGCCGGGACAGGGGGGAGTGAGCAGTTCTTC.

The CDR3 region is CSVSQETQYF. DNA of the CDR3: TGCAGTGTCTCGCAAGAGACCCAGTACTTC. The chain joins TRBV20-1 to TRBJ2-5, with D unclear. CDR3 length: 10 residues. Germline-derived CDR1 and CDR2 are DFQATT and SNEGSKA (reference sequence). V was clipped by 7 bases and J by 2 bases, with 5 bases between them.

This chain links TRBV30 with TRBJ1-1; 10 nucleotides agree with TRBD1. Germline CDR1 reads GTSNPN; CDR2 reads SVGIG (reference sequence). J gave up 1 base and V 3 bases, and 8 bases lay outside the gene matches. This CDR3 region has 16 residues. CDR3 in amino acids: CAWSPWDRGSNTEAFF. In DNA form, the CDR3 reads TGTGCCTGGAGCCCTTGGGACAGGGGTTCGAACACTGAAGCTTTCTTT.

CDR3 protein: CASSYSIGQPQHF. The CDR3 region has the DNA TGTGCCAGCAGTTACTCGATTGGGCAGCCCCAGCATTTT. The chain combines TRBV6-5 with TRBJ1-5; no definite D call. The V end lost 0 bases, the J end lost 7 bases, and 7 bases lay between the germline ends. The germline V gene encodes CDR1 MNHEY and CDR2 SVGAGI. The CDR3 extends over 13 amino acids.

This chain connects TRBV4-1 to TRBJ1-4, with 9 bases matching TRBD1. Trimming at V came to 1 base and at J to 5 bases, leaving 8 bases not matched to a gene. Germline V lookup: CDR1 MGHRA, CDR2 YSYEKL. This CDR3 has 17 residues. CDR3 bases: TGCGCCAGCAGCCAAGCGACAGGGGGGGGATTGAATGAAAAACTGTTTTTT. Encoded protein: CASSQATGGGLNEKLFF.

The CDR3 nucleotides are TGTGCCAGCAGTCGGACAGGGAGTACCGGGGAGCTGTTTTTT. Residues: CASSRTGSTGELFF. The V and J genes are TRBV6-2 or TRBV6-3 and TRBJ2-2; TRBD1 aligns across 8 bases. The CDR3 loop spans 14 amino acids. V shed 5 bases and J 5 bases; nucleotides not matched to a gene: 4. Germline loops: CDR1 MNHEY, CDR2 SVGEGT.

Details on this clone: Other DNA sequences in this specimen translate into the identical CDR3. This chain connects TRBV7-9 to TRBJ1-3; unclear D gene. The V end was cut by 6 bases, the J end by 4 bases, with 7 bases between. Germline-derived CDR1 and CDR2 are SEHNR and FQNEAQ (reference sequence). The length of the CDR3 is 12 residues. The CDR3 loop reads CASSLSGNTIYF. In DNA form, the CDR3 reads TGTGCCAGCAGTCTATCCGGAAACACCATATATTTT.

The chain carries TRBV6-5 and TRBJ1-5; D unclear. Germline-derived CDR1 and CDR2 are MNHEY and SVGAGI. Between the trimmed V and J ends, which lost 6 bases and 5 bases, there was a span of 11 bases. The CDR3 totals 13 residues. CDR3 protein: CASRKTRDQPQHF. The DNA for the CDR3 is TGTGCCAGCAGGAAAACCAGAGATCAGCCCCAGCATTTT.

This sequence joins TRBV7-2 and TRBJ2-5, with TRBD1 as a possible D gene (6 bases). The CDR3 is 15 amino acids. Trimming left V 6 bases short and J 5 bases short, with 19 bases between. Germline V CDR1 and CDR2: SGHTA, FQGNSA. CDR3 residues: CASSLDRALRETQYF. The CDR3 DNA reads TGTGCCAGCAGTTTGGACAGAGCCCTGCGCGAGACCCAGTACTTC.

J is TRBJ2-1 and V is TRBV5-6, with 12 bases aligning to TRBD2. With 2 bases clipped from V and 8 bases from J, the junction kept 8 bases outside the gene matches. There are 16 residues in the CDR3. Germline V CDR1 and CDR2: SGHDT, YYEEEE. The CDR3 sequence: CASSFVSSGGAYEQFF. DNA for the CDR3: TGTGCCAGCAGCTTCGTCTCTAGCGGGGGGGCCTATGAGCAGTTCTTC. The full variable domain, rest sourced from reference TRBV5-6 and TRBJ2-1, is DAGVTQSPTHLIKTRGQQVTLRCSPKSGHDTVSWYQQALGQGPQFIFQYYEEEERQRGNFPDRFSGHQFPNYSSELNVNALLLGDSALYLCASSFVSSGGAYEQFFGPGTRLTVL.

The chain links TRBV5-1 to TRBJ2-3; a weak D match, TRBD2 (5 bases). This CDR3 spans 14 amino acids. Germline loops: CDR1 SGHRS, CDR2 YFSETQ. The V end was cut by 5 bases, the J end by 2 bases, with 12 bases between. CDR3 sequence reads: CASRMGSTTDTQYF. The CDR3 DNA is TGCGCCAGCAGGATGGGGAGTACCACAGATACGCAGTATTTT.

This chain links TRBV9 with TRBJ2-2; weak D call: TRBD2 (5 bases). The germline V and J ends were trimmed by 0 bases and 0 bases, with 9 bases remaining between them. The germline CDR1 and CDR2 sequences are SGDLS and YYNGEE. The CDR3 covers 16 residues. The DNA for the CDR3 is TGTGCCAGCAGCGTAGCCGGGGATGCGAACACCGGGGAGCTGTTTTTT. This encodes CASSVAGDANTGELFF.

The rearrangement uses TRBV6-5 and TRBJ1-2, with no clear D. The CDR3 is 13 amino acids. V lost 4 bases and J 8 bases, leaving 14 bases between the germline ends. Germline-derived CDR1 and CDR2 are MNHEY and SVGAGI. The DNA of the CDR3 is TGTGCCAGCAGTTTTACTGGCGCTGCGGGCTACACCTTC. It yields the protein CASSFTGAAGYTF.